This TCR beta chain was identified in a study of STAT5B mutations in CD4+ large granular lymphocyte leukemia. Study observations and caveats: 8/27 top patient clones versus 2/35 control clones were TRBV06-family.

Only in-frame clones appear in the TCRdb table, and some are missing; sequencing was by immunoSEQ multiplex PCR. Of more than 30,000 clones in the sample, less than 90% are singletons; the top ten hold about 0.41%. In regard to this clone: The antigen is undetermined.

Per germline, CDR1 SGHTS and CDR2 YDEGEE. The V and J ends lost 7 bases and 2 bases, in that order; junction bases with no gene match: 17. The CDR3 length is 17 residues. The receptor comes from a human donor in good health. Sequenced material: CD4+ T cells from blood buffy coats. The rearrangement uses TRBV5-8 and TRBJ2-5; 7 bases match TRBD2. In nucleotides, the CDR3 is TGTGCCAGCGGCCCCTCTAGAGGGAGGGCTGGGCAAGAGACCCAGTACTTC. Translating gives CASGPSRGRAGQETQYF.